This TCR beta chain stems from a study of T cell repertoires in cytomegalovirus infection. Whole-study context: A matching HLA type, together with CMV infection, was signaled by public TCR beta signatures.

Germline V gene sequence: CDR1 LGHNA, CDR2 YSLEER. The CDR3 is 16 residues long. V was clipped by 0 bases and J by 3 bases; unmatched bases: 5. TCRdb recomputed calls from the reads with MiXCR, one row per CDR3 protein. Of some 270,000 distinct CDR3 sequences listed, about a sixth are singletons. There are many counts of this clonotype. Input material: CD8+ T cells from PBMCs. The chain is built from TRBV4-3 and TRBJ1-5, with 7 bases matching TRBD1. The origin of this receptor is a human donor in good health (CMV status not recorded). Some clones in this sample may be carry-over from other donors' samples. CDR3 residues: CASSQDWTGYNQPQHF. DNA of the CDR3: TGCGCCAGCAGCCAAGACTGGACAGGCTACAATCAGCCCCAGCATTTT.